Below, one T cell receptor (beta chain) is given with its context. The data are from a study of cytotoxic CD8 clonotypes in ibrutinib-treated CLL. V lost 0 bases, J lost 4 bases, and 10 bases lay in between. The CDR3 is 15 amino acids. Germline V gene data show CDR1 as MNHEY and CDR2 as SVGAGI. Produced via immunoSEQ multiplex PCR; TCRdb's table is partial and in-frame only. The table lists 150,000 to 200,000 clones, nearly 90% of them singletons, with around 3% in the top ten. The rearrangement links TRBV6-5 to TRBJ2-1, with unresolved D. This specimen consisted of PBMCs, obtained at disease progression, from a patient treated with ibrutinib. The TCR comes from a human donor with chronic lymphocytic leukemia. CDR3 coding DNA: TGTGCCAGCAGTTACTCCCGATCAGAATACAATGAGCAGTTCTTC. Translating it yields CASSYSRSEYNEQFF.